Below, one T cell receptor (beta chain) is given with its context. This entry belongs to a study of blood T cell repertoires in COVID-19. The CDR3 runs to 14 residues. Germline assignment: CDR1 SGHRS and CDR2 YFSETQ. The V segment lost 4 bases and the J segment 6 bases; nucleotides outside the gene matches: 1. The method was immunoSEQ multiplex PCR; TCRdb's version includes in-frame clones alone and lacks a portion of them. Here the sample spans approximately 250,000 clones, roughly 85% being singletons. Input material: PBMCs or T cells enriched from blood (not recorded which). The chain combines TRBV5-1 with TRBJ1-6, with 10 nucleotides matching TRBD1. The receptor's source is a woman aged 45-65 years with acute COVID-19. The CDR3 loop reads CASSRDRGNSPLHF. CDR3 DNA sequence: TGCGCCAGCAGCCGGGACAGGGGTAATTCACCCCTCCACTTT.